This is a list of T cell receptor beta chains from one sample in a study of CD8 T cells in ankylosing spondylitis. TCRdb used MiXCR to reprocess the 5' RACE reads, holding one entry per CDR3 protein. This repertoire shows approximately 39,000 distinct CDR3 sequences, roughly 13% found once; its top ten account for about 30%. Sequencing was performed on synovial fluid, either unsorted or a sorted T cell fraction (not recorded which). All receptors derive from a male donor with ankylosing spondylitis. CDR3s include the opening cysteine and the closing phenylalanine or tryptophan. Each record gives: J gene, D gene, V gene, clone size, CDR3 DNA, CDR3 protein. D genes are given only for firm matches. Size values are once, few and many counts, or a class for expanded clones, and some rows have none.

>TRBJ1-2|.|TRBV4-2|.
TGTGCCATCAGCCTAGGAGTCCTGTGCGGGACACCCTCCCCTGGCTACACCTTC
CAISLGVLCGTPSPGYTF
>TRBJ2-2|.|TRBV27|few
TGTGCCAGCAGTTTCGTTCCTAGCCAAGGTCCCGGGGAGCTGTTTTTT
CASSFVPSQGPGELFF
>TRBJ1-1|.|TRBV5-6|.
TGTGCCAGCAGCTTGAACCGTAACACTGAAGCTTTCTTT
CASSLNRNTEAFF
>TRBJ2-1|.|TRBV6-5|few
TGTGCCAGCAGTTACCTGGCAGGCCCCAATGAGCAGTTCTTC
CASSYLAGPNEQFF
>TRBJ2-7|TRBD2|TRBV20-1|.
TGCAGTGCTAAGCCAGGGAGCGGGGGATTTTACGAGCAGTACTTC
CSAKPGSGGFYEQYF
>TRBJ2-3|.|TRBV7-9|.
TGTGCCAGCAGCCGGGACGATCATTCTAGCACAGATACGCAGTATTTT
CASSRDDHSSTDTQYF
>TRBJ2-7|.|TRBV6-2/TRBV6-3|many
TGTGCCAGCAGTCTTAAGGAGCAGAACGAGCAGTACTTC
CASSLKEQNEQYF
>TRBJ2-5|TRBD2|TRBV28|.
TGTGCCAGCAGCCTCTGGACTAGCGGGATTAATCAAGAGACCCAGTACTTC
CASSLWTSGINQETQYF
>TRBJ2-2|.|TRBV19|many
TGTGCCAGTAGTTTTTCACTGACAGATAACACCGGGGAGCTGTTTTTT
CASSFSLTDNTGELFF
>TRBJ1-2|TRBD1|TRBV7-9|few
TGTGCCAGCAGCTTAGCGCAGGACAGGGGCAACTATGGCTACACCTTC
CASSLAQDRGNYGYTF
>TRBJ1-1|.|TRBV6-5|.
TGTGCCAGCAGTTACTGGGACGGGGGCACTGAAGCTTTCTTT
CASSYWDGGTEAFF
>TRBJ2-1|TRBD2|TRBV12-3/TRBV12-4|.
TGTGCCAGCAGCCAGAGTGGGAGGGCCGGGAATGAGCAGTTCTTC
CASSQSGRAGNEQFF
>TRBJ2-1|.|TRBV28|many
TGTGCCAGCAGTTCCCCGGTCCCCTACAATGAGCAGTTCTTC
CASSSPVPYNEQFF